The rows below give T cell receptor beta chains drawn from one sample of a study of T cell clonotyping in hematopoietic cell transplantation. Assay: immunoSEQ multiplex PCR; the TCRdb copy retains only in-frame clones and omits some. Found here are about 69,000 clones, about 93% of them singletons; the top ten hold approximately 1.5%. Sequenced input: peripheral blood mononuclear cells. Every receptor here comes from a man between 50 and 59 years old in good health. Some clones in this sample may be carry-over from other donors' samples. CDR3s include the opening cysteine and the closing phenylalanine or tryptophan.

j_call | v_call | cdr3_aa
TRBJ1-1 | TRBV5-4 | CASSLESNSRGGAFF
TRBJ2-1 | TRBV19 | CASSTGTQSYNEQFF
TRBJ2-7 | TRBV28 | CASSTTSYEQYF
TRBJ2-2 | TRBV27 | CASRDRGISGELFF
TRBJ2-3 | TRBV28 | CASSLTSGRTDTQYF
TRBJ1-2 | TRBV6-1 | CASRPGTDYGYTF
TRBJ2-1 | TRBV7-2 | CASSWDRGQFF
TRBJ1-1 | TRBV9 | CASSVLEVNTEAFF
TRBJ2-7 | TRBV16 | CASSQSGTSTYEQYF
TRBJ2-7 | TRBV7-2 | CASSPGPITYEQYF
TRBJ2-5 | TRBV7-9 | CASSLEVGGQETQYF
TRBJ2-1 | TRBV10-3 | CAISEEGEAEQFF
TRBJ1-5 | TRBV9 | CASSSQGNQPQHF
TRBJ1-4 | TRBV27 | CASSLSGEMSEKLFF
TRBJ1-2 | TRBV6-5 | CASTREPLRGGYTF